These 30 T cell receptor beta chains were sequenced from one sample in a study of T cells in Graves' hyperthyroidism and ophthalmopathy. TCR beta CDR3 regions were amplified from RNA transcripts. HTBI primers were employed in a first-round RT-PCR of the TCR CDR3. Each CDR3 protein is one row after TCRdb ran MiXCR on the multiplex PCR reads. The sample gives approximately 600,000 distinct CDR3 sequences, approximately 15% of which show up once; around 7% is in the top ten. Sequencing input: blood. The receptor set was obtained from a woman aged 18-29 years with Graves' ophthalmopathy.

This clonotype was observed many times. V usage is TRBV7-8 and J usage is TRBJ2-4; 9 positions agree with TRBD2. The V gene's germline CDR1 is SGHVS and CDR2 FQNEAQ. The ends lost 1 base at V and 1 base at J; junction bases unmatched: 14. The CDR3 consists of 20 residues. In nucleotides, the CDR3 is TGTGCCAGCAGCTTAGACGTACTAGCGGGCCACCTTGGGGCCAAAAACATTCAGTACTTC. As protein: CASSLDVLAGHLGAKNIQYF.

This chain uses TRBV6-5 with TRBJ1-2, with D perhaps matching TRBD1 (6 bases). V lost 2 bases to trimming and J lost 4 bases, with 14 bases between them. Germline CDR1 is MNHEY and CDR2 is SVGAGI. This CDR3 region has 15 residues. The CDR3 loop reads CASSYRNRDGYGYTF. The CDR3 DNA reads as TGTGCCAGCAGTTACCGAAACAGGGATGGCTATGGCTACACCTTC.

This clonotype was found many times. V gene TRBV13 combines with J gene TRBJ2-7; the D gene is possibly TRBD2 (6 bases). V was cut by 0 bases and J by 2 bases, with 11 bases left in between. The CDR3 is 15 residues long. Per the germline V gene, CDR1 is PRHDT and CDR2 is FYEKMQ (reference sequence). The CDR3 bases are TGTGCCAGCAGCTTAGGCGGGAGCACCCCCTACGAGCAGTACTTC. Encoded protein: CASSLGGSTPYEQYF. Looking up the rest from reference TRBV13 and TRBJ2-7 gives the full variable domain: AAGVIQSPRHLIKEKRETATLKCYPIPRHDTVYWYQQGPGQDPQFLISFYEKMQSDKGSIPDRFSAQQFSDYHSELNMSSLELGDSALYFCASSLGGSTPYEQYFGPGTRLTVT.

This clonotype showed up many times. V usage is TRBV28 and J usage is TRBJ1-1; 8 nucleotides match TRBD1. Losses at the gene ends were 4 bases for V and 13 bases for J; bases not matched to a gene: 11. Germline CDR1 MDHEN, CDR2 SYDVKM. The CDR3 is made up of 13 amino acids. The CDR3, as DNA: TGTGCCAGCAGTTCCAGGGGGCGCCGGGTGGTTTTCTTT. Encoded protein: CASSSRGRRVVFF. The whole variable domain, filled in from reference TRBV28 and TRBJ1-1, reads DVKVTQSSRYLVKRTGEKVFLECVQDMDHENMFWYRQDPGLGLRLIYFSYDVKMKEKGDIPEGYSVSREKKERFSLILESASTNQTSMYLCASSSRGRRVVFFGQGTRLTVV.

This clonotype was observed a few times. The chain combines TRBV20-1 with TRBJ2-3; D possibly corresponds to TRBD1 (6 bases). CDR1 and CDR2 (germline): DFQATT, SNEGSKA (reference sequence). The V end was cut by 7 bases, the J end by 2 bases, with 13 bases between. The CDR3 consists of 13 residues. CDR3: CSGVDSYTDTQYF. DNA of the CDR3: TGCAGTGGGGTGGACAGTTACACAGATACGCAGTATTTT.

The sample holds many counts of this clonotype. The J gene is TRBJ2-3, the V gene TRBV30; D is unclear. V was shortened by 3 bases and J by 5 bases, with 9 bases between the two germline ends. Germline CDR1 GTSNPN, CDR2 SVGIG (reference sequence). The CDR3 is 12 amino acids. As DNA, the CDR3 is TGTGCCTGGAGCGAGCAAGGAGATACGCAGTATTTT. Translation gives CAWSEQGDTQYF. The full variable domain, completed using reference TRBV30 and TRBJ2-3, is SQTIHQWPATLVQPVGSPLSLECTVEGTSNPNLYWYRQAAGRGLQLLFYSVGIGQISSEVPQNLSASRPQDRQFILSSKKLLLSDSGFYLCAWSEQGDTQYFGPGTRLTVL.

At least ten counts were recorded for this clonotype. The V and J genes are TRBV6-1 and TRBJ2-1, with 10 bases fitting TRBD1. With 6 bases clipped from V and 6 bases from J, the junction kept 5 bases outside the gene matches. This CDR3 is 14 amino acids long. CDR1 MNHNS and CDR2 SASEGT come from the germline V gene. The CDR3 loop reads CASSQDRGRNEQFF. Here the CDR3 DNA reads TGTGCCAGCAGCCAAGACAGGGGGCGCAATGAGCAGTTCTTC.

This clonotype has a count of ten or more. The chain combines TRBV7-9 with TRBJ2-7; 11 bases match TRBD2. Trimming removed 6 bases from V and 2 bases from J; junction bases left unmatched: 3. The CDR3 covers 14 residues. Germline V gives CDR1 SEHNR, CDR2 FQNEAQ (reference sequence). CDR3 region: CASSSTSGTYEQYF. The CDR3 bases are TGTGCCAGCAGTTCGACTAGCGGGACCTACGAGCAGTACTTC.

This clonotype was counted at least ten times. V and J are TRBV3-1 and TRBJ2-3, with 8 positions matching TRBD2. Germline V gene data show CDR1 as LGHDT and CDR2 as YNNKEL (reference sequence). This CDR3 spans 15 amino acids. The J segment lost 3 bases and the V segment lost 5 bases, leaving 7 bases of the junction unmatched. Here the CDR3 reads CASSYSGGRTDTQYF. The CDR3 nucleotides are TGTGCCAGCAGCTATTCTGGCGGGAGGACAGATACGCAGTATTTT.

This clonotype was found many times. The J gene is TRBJ2-7, the V gene TRBV7-8; D might be TRBD2 (7 bases). The CDR3 is 15 amino acids. V was trimmed by 3 bases and J by 3 bases, leaving 15 bases between them. Looked up from germline, CDR1 is SGHVS and CDR2 is FQNEAQ. The CDR3: CASSFGGGSGYEQYF. CDR3 nucleotides: TGTGCCAGCAGCTTTGGGGGCGGGAGTGGCTACGAGCAGTACTTC.

This clonotype was seen ten or more times. The chain recombines TRBV2 with TRBJ2-7, with TRBD2 matching over 11 bases. This CDR3 comprises 17 residues. Per germline, CDR1 SNHLY and CDR2 FYNNEI. With 4 bases clipped from V and 5 bases from J, the junction kept 13 bases outside the gene matches. CDR3 coding DNA: TGTGCCAGCAGTGGGGTGGCTAGCGGGAGGAGCGGCCACGAGCAGTACTTC. The encoded protein is CASSGVASGRSGHEQYF.

This clonotype showed up many times. The chain recombines TRBV29-1 with TRBJ2-3; a weak D match, TRBD1 (6 bases). The CDR3 totals 15 residues. With 5 bases removed from V and 1 base from J, the gap between germline ends came to 16 bases. Germline-derived CDR1 and CDR2 are SQVTM and ANQGSEA. CDR3 amino acids: CSVSIRTVGTDTQYF. The CDR3 DNA reads TGCAGCGTTTCTATAAGGACAGTCGGCACAGATACGCAGTATTTT.

This clonotype was seen many times. The rearrangement uses TRBV2 and TRBJ2-1; TRBD2 agrees at 7 bases. The CDR3 consists of 19 residues. Germline-derived CDR1 and CDR2 are SNHLY and FYNNEI. Trimming at V came to 2 bases and at J to 4 bases, leaving 17 bases not matched to a gene. The CDR3 sequence is CASSELSPLVGGRYNEQFF. The CDR3 DNA follows: TGTGCCAGCAGTGAATTGTCCCCTCTAGTTGGCGGGAGATACAATGAGCAGTTCTTC.

Written as DNA, the CDR3 is TGTGCCAGCAGTGAATATGGGAGCGGGATAAACGAGCAGTACTTC. Translation: CASSEYGSGINEQYF. This sequence joins TRBV25-1 and TRBJ2-7; 7 nucleotides match TRBD2. The CDR3 is 15 residues long. V trimming: 0 bases; J trimming: 5 bases; junction bases outside the gene matches: 7. The V gene's germline CDR1 is MGHDK and CDR2 SYGVNS.

CDR3: CATSGTGNLPSYNEQFF. CDR3 DNA sequence: TGTGCCACCTCCGGGACAGGGAACCTTCCCTCCTACAATGAGCAGTTCTTC. The chain couples TRBV6-2 or TRBV6-3 to TRBJ2-1, with TRBD1 matching over 9 bases. With V trimmed by 10 bases and J by 0 bases, 13 bases remained unmatched. Germline-derived CDR1 and CDR2 are MNHEY and SVGEGT. This CDR3 region has 17 residues.

The table lists this clonotype with a count of one. The chain joins TRBV4-1 to TRBJ2-1; TRBD1 is a possible D gene (5 bases). Per germline, CDR1 MGHRA and CDR2 YSYEKL. The CDR3 loop spans 13 amino acids. The V end lost 3 bases, the J end lost 5 bases, and 8 bases lay between the germline ends. In DNA form, the CDR3 reads TGCGCCAGCAGCCATGGGGCCCACAATGAGCAGTTCTTC. Translation gives CASSHGAHNEQFF.

For this clonotype: Being one base from a much bigger clone, this may be a read error. CDR3 nucleotides: TGTGCCAGCAGCTTATTGGTGACTAGCGGGAGGAATGAGCAGTACTTC. Protein sequence: CASSLLVTSGRNEQYF. J is TRBJ2-7 and V is TRBV7-2; the match to TRBD2 covers 13 bases. The CDR3 is made up of 16 amino acids. The germline V gene has CDR1 SGHTA and CDR2 FQGNSA. Trimming removed 2 bases from V and 7 bases from J; junction bases left unmatched: 8.

At least ten counts were recorded for this clonotype. The chain uses TRBV11-3 and TRBJ2-3, with no clear D. This CDR3 spans 11 amino acids. V was trimmed by 5 bases and J by 6 bases, leaving 6 bases between them. Germline CDR1 reads SGHNT; CDR2 reads YENEEA. The CDR3 is CASSLLDTQYF. The CDR3 nucleotides are TGTGCCAGCAGCCTCCTTGATACGCAGTATTTT.

This clonotype was picked up many times. This chain uses TRBV6-5 with TRBJ1-1; 8 bases are a match to TRBD1. The germline gives CDR1 MNHEY, CDR2 SVGAGI. The CDR3 has 16 amino acids. The junction had 9 bases not matched to a gene; V was cut back by 2 bases and J by 4 bases. CDR3 protein: CASSYRSTGGATEAFF. As DNA, the CDR3 is TGTGCCAGCAGTTACCGTAGTACAGGGGGGGCCACTGAAGCTTTCTTT.

This clonotype showed up many times. The chain carries TRBV7-9 and TRBJ2-1; TRBD1 is a possible D gene (6 bases). The germline V and J ends were trimmed by 6 bases and 8 bases, with 11 bases remaining between them. The CDR3 extends over 12 amino acids. From germline, CDR1 is SEHNR and CDR2 FQNEAQ (reference sequence). CDR3 sequence: CASRRQVHEQFF. CDR3 nucleotide sequence: TGTGCCAGCAGGCGACAGGTCCATGAGCAGTTCTTC. The variable domain in full, completed from reference TRBV7-9 and TRBJ2-1, reads DTGVSQNPRHKITKRGQNVTFRCDPISEHNRLYWYRQTLGQGPEFLTYFQNEAQLEKSRLLSDRFSAERPKGSFSTLEIQRTEQGDSAMYLCASRRQVHEQFFGPGTRLTVL.

This clonotype was seen repeatedly, ten times or more. This chain links TRBV20-1 with TRBJ2-1, with a weak D call TRBD1 (6 bases). CDR3 length: 12 residues. V shed 1 base and J shed 6 bases, with 7 bases lying between them. Germline CDR1 is DFQATT and CDR2 is SNEGSKA (reference sequence). The CDR3 DNA sequence: TGCAGTGCTAGAGTACAGGGCAATGAGCAGTTCTTC. Translation gives CSARVQGNEQFF.

The sample holds many counts of this clonotype. The chain is built from TRBV2 and TRBJ2-7; D call uncertain. CDR1 SNHLY and CDR2 FYNNEI come from the germline V gene. The CDR3 totals 13 residues. Trimming removed 7 bases at V and 4 bases at J, with 14 bases between. The CDR3 protein is CASMPPDSYEQYF. CDR3 nucleotide sequence: TGTGCCAGCATGCCCCCAGACTCTTACGAGCAGTACTTC.

This clonotype was detected ten times or more. The CDR3: CASSIAGVVNEQFF. The CDR3 nucleotides read TGTGCCAGCAGCATAGCGGGAGTAGTCAATGAGCAGTTCTTC. V is TRBV11-3 and J is TRBJ2-1; TRBD2 matches 9 bases. V lost 5 bases to trimming and J lost 6 bases; unmatched junction nucleotides: 5. The CDR3 is 14 residues long. Germline V gene sequence: CDR1 SGHNT, CDR2 YENEEA.

This clonotype was seen a handful of times. V is TRBV20-1 and J is TRBJ2-6, with D perhaps given as TRBD1 or TRBD2 (6 bases each). The CDR3 is made up of 12 amino acids. CDR1 is DFQATT and CDR2 is SNEGSKA in the germline V gene (reference sequence). Trimming removed 7 bases at V and 5 bases at J, with 9 bases between. The CDR3 region is CSGRGRANVLTF. The CDR3 region has the DNA TGCAGTGGGAGGGGGAGGGCCAACGTCCTGACTTTC.

The V gene is TRBV6-5, the J gene TRBJ2-7; 14 bases agree with TRBD2. Germline values: CDR1 MNHEY, CDR2 SVGAGI. The length of the CDR3 is 18 residues. The V gene end was trimmed by 0 bases and the J gene end by 5 bases; junction bases not matched to a gene: 9. DNA for the CDR3: TGTGCCAGCAGTTACTCCGGGACTAGCGGGAGAAGCCTCAACGAGCAGTACTTC. It codes for CASSYSGTSGRSLNEQYF.

This clonotype has just a few counts. The rearrangement joins TRBV7-2 to TRBJ1-1; TRBD1 matches 7 bases. With 4 bases clipped from V and 10 bases from J, the junction kept 9 bases outside the gene matches. Germline values: CDR1 SGHTA, CDR2 FQGNSA. The CDR3 extends over 13 amino acids. The CDR3 DNA is TGTGCCAGCAGCTACTCGACAGGGTGGCGAGCTTTCTTT. Translating gives CASSYSTGWRAFF.

This clonotype was observed many times. V gene TRBV2 combines with J gene TRBJ1-2; 10 bases are a match to TRBD1. CDR1 and CDR2 (germline): SNHLY, FYNNEI. This CDR3 spans 15 amino acids. V dropped 7 bases and J dropped 4; count of bases not matched to a gene: 9. The CDR3, as DNA: TGTGCCAGCACCCGGTCCGGGACAGGGGTCTATGGCTACACCTTC. Translating it yields CASTRSGTGVYGYTF.

J is TRBJ1-1 and V is TRBV11-3; 9 nucleotides match TRBD1. The CDR3 is 15 amino acids. With V trimmed by 11 bases and J by 4 bases, 14 bases remained unmatched. CDR1 is SGHNT and CDR2 is YENEEA in the germline V gene. The CDR3 loop reads CACGTGTAGFTEAFF. CDR3 nucleotide sequence: TGTGCCTGCGGGACAGGGACGGCTGGATTCACTGAAGCTTTCTTT.

This clonotype was observed at least ten times. The chain recombines TRBV20-1 with TRBJ2-3; 9 bases fit TRBD2. The V gene's germline CDR1 is DFQATT and CDR2 SNEGSKA (reference sequence). The CDR3 totals 14 residues. The trim removed 6 bases at V and 2 bases at J, leaving 6 bases unmatched. The CDR3 loop reads CSAEAGGATDTQYF. In nucleotides, the CDR3 is TGCAGTGCCGAGGCGGGAGGGGCCACAGATACGCAGTATTTT.

This clonotype was counted only a few times. The rearrangement uses TRBV11-3 and TRBJ2-5; D call uncertain. CDR1 and CDR2 (germline): SGHNT, YENEEA. V dropped 3 bases and J dropped 3 bases, with 8 bases sitting between them. This CDR3 is 13 amino acids long. For the CDR3, the DNA is TGTGCCAGCAGCTTCCCGGAGAAAGAGACCCAGTACTTC. It encodes CASSFPEKETQYF.